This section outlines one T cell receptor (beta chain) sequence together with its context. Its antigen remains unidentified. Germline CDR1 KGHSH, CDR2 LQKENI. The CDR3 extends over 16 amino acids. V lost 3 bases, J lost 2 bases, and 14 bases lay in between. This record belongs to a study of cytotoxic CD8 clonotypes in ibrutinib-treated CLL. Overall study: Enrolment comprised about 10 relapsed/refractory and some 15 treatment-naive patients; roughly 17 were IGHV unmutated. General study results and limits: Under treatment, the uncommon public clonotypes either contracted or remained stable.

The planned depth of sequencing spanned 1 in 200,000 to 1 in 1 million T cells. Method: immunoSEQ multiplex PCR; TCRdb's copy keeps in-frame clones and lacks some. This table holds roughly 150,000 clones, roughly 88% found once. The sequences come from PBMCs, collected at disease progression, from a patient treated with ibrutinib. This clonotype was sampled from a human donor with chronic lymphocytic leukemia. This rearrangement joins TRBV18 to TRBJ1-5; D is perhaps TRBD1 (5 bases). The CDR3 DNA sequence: TGTGCCAGCTCACCGAACGCAGGGAGCCGCAATCAGCCCCAGCATTTT. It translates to CASSPNAGSRNQPQHF. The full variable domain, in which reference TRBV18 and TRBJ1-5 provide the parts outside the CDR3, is NAGVMQNPRHLVRRRGQEARLRCSPMKGHSHVYWYRQLPEEGLKFMVYLQKENIIDESGMPKERFSAEFPKEGPSILRIQQVVRGDSAAYFCASSPNAGSRNQPQHFGDGTRLSIL.